This T cell receptor (beta chain) was recovered during a study of metastatic and nonmetastatic thyroid tumors (dated by TCRdb to between 2020 and 2021). A note on the overall study: Repertoires were compared across peripheral blood and tumor or nodule tissue samples from malignant and benign thyroid patients.

About this clone itself: Its antigen is unknown. The sample holds no much larger clone one base away, and base qualities are not on file.

CDR1 SGHRS and CDR2 YFSETQ are derived from the germline V gene. There are 17 amino acids in the CDR3, from cysteine to phenylalanine inclusive. Of the read, only the CDR3 DNA is kept; its 51 bases are in frame from base 1. After removal of 0 bases from V and 7 bases from J, the junction retains 8 bases not matched to a gene. The library relied on PCR. The sequencer was an Illumina HiSeq 4000. High-throughput sequencing was used to profile the TCR beta-chain CDR3 region of every patient. The source study handled its data this way. A classifier to discriminate distant-metastatic papillary thyroid cancer patients was built from CDR3 differences across clinicopathological groups. To measure repertoire diversity the researchers used the Shannon index, while the Morisita-Horn index served to gauge how similar the tumor and blood repertoires were. TCRdb trimmed the raw reads at Q25, called clones with MiXCR and kept productive beta chains. Clone size and V and J calls follow TCRdb, not the original study. Recorded for this sample are some 4,300 clones; 23% of them occurred a single time. The ten biggest clones cover roughly 10% of the sample.

The investigation overall reported the following: In both blood and tumor samples, malignant tumors were reported to have significantly higher TCR beta diversity than benign nodules.

None of the patients had been given any treatment before thyroid surgery. Using T-cell receptor beta sequencing, the researchers looked back retrospectively at clinical samples from patients, gathered between the early 2010s and the late 2010s. Sequenced: tumor tissue. The rearrangement combines TRBV5-1 with TRBJ2-7; 15 of the junction bases match TRBD2. This TCR was sampled from a male donor with papillary thyroid cancer or a benign thyroid nodule (not recorded which). Some clones in this sample may be carry-over from other donors' samples. This receptor has the CDR3 CASSLDGLAGGRREQYF. The sequenced DNA is TGCGCCAGCAGCTTGGACGGACTAGCGGGAGGGCGGCGGGAGCAGTACTTC.